This T cell receptor (beta chain) was profiled in a study of Ad26.COV2.S vaccination and SARS-CoV-2 variants. Whole-study results and caveats: It was found that vaccine and placebo recipients had similar non-spike TCR breadth. Possible underestimation of total T cell responses by the TCR breadth and depth analyses was noted.

In regard to this clone: Its matching antigen is unknown.

Sample treatment: roughly 20 received Ad26.COV2.S at low or high dose, single or two shots; about 5 received placebo; per-sample allocation not given. Specimen acquisition occurred on day 63 following the initial vaccine or placebo injection. The CDR3 spans 13 residues. Germline CDR1 reads SQVTM; CDR2 reads ANQGSEA. The V gene lost 5 bases and the J gene lost 0 bases, with 10 bases spanning the gap. The method was immunoSEQ multiplex PCR; TCRdb's version includes in-frame clones alone and lacks a portion of them. The table records hundreds of thousands of clones, 80% to 90% of them present only once.

The clonotype was recovered from a person between 18 and 65 years old who received the Ad26.COV2.S COVID-19 vaccine or a placebo. The chain uses TRBV29-1 and TRBJ1-2; tentatively, D is TRBD1 (5 bases). The sample was peripheral blood, taken in a trial of Ad26.COV2.S vaccine versus placebo. The DNA of the CDR3 is TGCAGCGTTCGGGGCAGCTCTAACTATGGCTACACCTTC. Encoded protein: CSVRGSSNYGYTF.